This T cell receptor beta chain derives from a study of CD8 T cells in Susac syndrome. The RNA, about 0.5 to 1 ug, was put through reverse transcription using random hexamers. TCRdb recomputed calls from the immunoSEQ multiplex PCR reads with MiXCR, one row per CDR3 protein. The sample carries around 130,000 distinct CDR3 sequences, roughly 96% recorded once. Trimming stripped 4 bases from V and 1 base from J, with 7 bases between. The V gene's germline CDR1 is LNHNV and CDR2 YYDKDF (reference sequence). This CDR3 is built from 13 residues. This clonotype occurred once. V gene TRBV15 combines with J gene TRBJ2-5; D remains unclear. The TCR was taken from a human donor with multiple sclerosis. Input material: CD4+ T cells from PBMCs. The CDR3 DNA follows: TGTGCCACCAGCACAACACGCCAAGAGACCCAGTACTTC. Translating it yields CATSTTRQETQYF.